The source of this T cell receptor (beta chain) is a study of STAT5B mutations in CD4+ large granular lymphocyte leukemia. Study observations and caveats: No patients shared main leukemic clonotypes, though around 25% appeared at low frequency elsewhere. Compared with healthy controls (2/35), patient top clones favored TRBV06 (8/27).

V lost 8 bases to trimming and J lost 0 bases, with 7 bases between them. The CDR3 loop spans 13 amino acids. CDR1 is MDHEN and CDR2 is SYDVKM in the germline V gene. For this clone: Its target is unknown.

Sequenced by immunoSEQ multiplex PCR; TCRdb stores in-frame clones only, minus some. The table shows around 50,000 clones, with about 86% occurring only once. The sequencing sample was made of CD4+ T cells from blood buffy coats. The J gene is TRBJ1-4, the V gene TRBV28; unclear D gene. This sequence originates from a human donor in good health. The CDR3 protein is CASFSSTNEKLFF. DNA for the CDR3: TGTGCCAGCTTCAGTTCAACTAATGAAAAACTGTTTTTT.